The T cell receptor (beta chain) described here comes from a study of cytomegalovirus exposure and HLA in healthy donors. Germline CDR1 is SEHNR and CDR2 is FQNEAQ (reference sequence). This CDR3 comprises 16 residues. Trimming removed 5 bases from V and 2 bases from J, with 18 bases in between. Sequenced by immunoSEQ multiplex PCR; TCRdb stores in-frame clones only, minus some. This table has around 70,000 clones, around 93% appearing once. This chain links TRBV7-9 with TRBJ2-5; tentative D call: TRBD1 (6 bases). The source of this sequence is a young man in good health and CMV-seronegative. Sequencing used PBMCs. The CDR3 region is CASSLRVGRGQETQYF. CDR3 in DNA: TGTGCCAGCAGCCTGAGGGTGGGCAGGGGACAAGAGACCCAGTACTTC.